What follows are 18 T cell receptor beta chains derived from one specimen sequenced in a study of shared clonotypes between healthy human individuals. The method was immunoSEQ multiplex PCR; TCRdb's version includes in-frame clones alone and lacks a portion of them. The sample lists 850,000 to 1,200,000 clones, about 80% occurring once. What was sequenced was memory CD4+ T cells sorted from blood. Subset in this sample: CD45RA-negative fraction. The receptors come from a man aged 18 to 30 in good health.

The V and J genes are TRBV18 and TRBJ1-1; TRBD1 aligns across 8 bases. V gave up 4 bases and J gave up 5 bases; unmatched junction bases: 9. This CDR3 spans 15 amino acids. Germline CDR1 and CDR2: KGHSH and LQKENI. The CDR3 DNA is TGTGCCAGCTCACGCTTACAGGGGGTAGGAACTGAAGCTTTCTTT. It specifies CASSRLQGVGTEAFF. Filled out from reference TRBV18 and TRBJ1-1, the complete variable domain reads NAGVMQNPRHLVRRRGQEARLRCSPMKGHSHVYWYRQLPEEGLKFMVYLQKENIIDESGMPKERFSAEFPKEGPSILRIQQVVRGDSAAYFCASSRLQGVGTEAFFGQGTRLTVV.

In its sample, this clone was seen once. The genes are TRBV5-1 and TRBJ1-4; D not certain. The V gene's germline CDR1 is SGHRS and CDR2 YFSETQ. The V end lost 4 bases, the J end lost 4 bases, and 8 bases lay between the germline ends. The CDR3 has 13 amino acids. CDR3 nucleotide sequence: TGCGCCAGCAGCCGGGGTTTTAATGAAAAACTGTTTTTT. Protein product: CASSRGFNEKLFF.

The J gene is TRBJ1-1, the V gene TRBV7-2; no firm D call. V lost 1 base, J lost 3 bases, and 6 bases lay in between. The CDR3 runs to 13 residues. Germline V gene lookup returns CDR1 SGHTA and CDR2 FQGNSA. Written as DNA, the CDR3 is TGTGCCAGCAGCTTAGTTACGGACACTGAAGCTTTCTTT. Protein: CASSLVTDTEAFF.

The gene calls are TRBV19 and TRBJ2-5; 7 nucleotides line up with TRBD1. The ends lost 6 bases at V and 0 bases at J; junction bases unmatched: 10. This CDR3 contains 16 residues. In germline, CDR1 is LNHDA, CDR2 SQIVND (reference sequence). The CDR3 bases are TGTGCCAGTAGATACACCGGGACAGTAAACCAAGAGACCCAGTACTTC. It encodes CASRYTGTVNQETQYF.

This clone came up a few times. The CDR3 sequence is CASSREGGTEAFF. CDR3 nucleotides: TGTGCCAGCAGTCGAGAGGGGGGCACTGAAGCTTTCTTT. This chain connects TRBV7-8 to TRBJ1-1, with D possibly TRBD1 on 6 matching bases. Germline assignment: CDR1 SGHVS and CDR2 FQNEAQ. The V end was cut by 6 bases, the J end by 4 bases, with 12 bases between. The CDR3 length is 13 residues. Complete variable domain (other parts from reference TRBV7-8 and TRBJ1-1): GAGVSQSPRYKVAKRGQDVALRCDPISGHVSLFWYQQALGQGPEFLTYFQNEAQLDKSGLPSDRFFAERPEGSVSTLKIQRTQQEDSAVYLCASSREGGTEAFFGQGTRLTVV.

Points on this clone: This sample also contains other DNA sequences that code for the same CDR3. V is TRBV11-2 and J is TRBJ2-7; D is uncertain. Germline values: CDR1 SGHAT, CDR2 FQNNGV. The CDR3 is 12 residues long. V was clipped by 1 base and J by 6 bases, with 7 bases between them. CDR3 sequence: CASSLAGSEQYF. In DNA form, the CDR3 reads TGTGCCAGCAGCTTAGCAGGTTCCGAGCAGTACTTC.

In its sample, this clone was seen a few times. The V and J genes are TRBV30 and TRBJ1-5; D may be TRBD1 (5 bases). V was cut by 5 bases and J by 0 bases, with 14 bases left in between. The germline V gene encodes CDR1 GTSNPN and CDR2 SVGIG (reference sequence). The CDR3 has 15 amino acids. Here the CDR3 DNA reads TGTGCCTGGCAGGGCCAGACAAATAGCAATCAGCCCCAGCATTTT. Protein product: CAWQGQTNSNQPQHF.

In its sample, this clone was seen a few times. The J gene is TRBJ2-2, the V gene TRBV11-3; D is ambiguous. There are 15 residues in the CDR3. The germline CDR1 and CDR2 sequences are SGHNT and YENEEA. The V and J ends lost 1 base and 5 bases respectively, with 11 bases between them. The CDR3 region has the DNA TGTGCCAGCAGCTTAGGCTCTTCAGGTACCGGGGAGCTGTTTTTT. Translation gives CASSLGSSGTGELFF.

The gene calls are TRBV5-4 and TRBJ1-5, with TRBD1 as a possible D gene (5 bases). Trimming left V 3 bases short and J 0 bases short, with 10 bases between. The CDR3 covers 15 residues. Germline assignment: CDR1 SGHNT and CDR2 YYREEE (reference sequence). The CDR3 loop reads CASSYGGYSNQPQHF. The CDR3 nucleotides are TGTGCCAGCAGCTACGGGGGTTATAGCAATCAGCCCCAGCATTTT.

The chain links TRBV29-1 to TRBJ2-3; TRBD2 aligns across 7 bases. The CDR3 has 16 residues. CDR1 is SQVTM, CDR2 ANQGSEA, per germline. Losses at the gene ends were 4 bases for V and 2 bases for J; bases not matched to a gene: 12. CDR3 sequence (DNA): TGCAGCGTTGGGGCTTCGGCGCTAGCGGTCACAGATACGCAGTATTTT. This codes for CSVGASALAVTDTQYF.

This chain uses TRBV11-3 with TRBJ1-1; 9 nucleotides line up with TRBD1. The junction had 4 bases not matched to a gene; V was cut back by 1 base and J by 10 bases. The CDR3 is 13 residues long. Germline V gives CDR1 SGHNT, CDR2 YENEEA. The CDR3 nucleotides are TGTGCCAGCAGCTTAGGGACAGGGGAGAGAGCTTTCTTT. It yields the protein CASSLGTGERAFF. Based on the CDR3 plus reference TRBV11-3 and TRBJ1-1, the full variable domain is EAGVVQSPRYKIIEKKQPVAFWCNPISGHNTLYWYLQNLGQGPELLIRYENEEAVDDSQLPKDRFSAERLKGVDSTLKIQPAELGDSAVYLCASSLGTGERAFFGQGTRLTVV.

The chain couples TRBV4-1 to TRBJ1-6, with D perhaps TRBD1 (6 bases). Germline V gene sequence: CDR1 MGHRA, CDR2 YSYEKL. There are 17 residues in the CDR3. V dropped 3 bases and J dropped 4 bases, with 16 bases sitting between them. The CDR3 DNA sequence: TGCGCCAGCAGCCACCTACAGGGCCCTCCTTATAATTCACCCCTCCACTTT. Its translation is CASSHLQGPPYNSPLHF.

Of note for this clone: A much larger clone differs from this one at a single base, so this may be a read error. The chain is built from TRBV7-6 and TRBJ1-6, with unresolved D. Germline V gene lookup returns CDR1 SGHVS and CDR2 FNYEAQ. This CDR3 has 12 amino acids. V lost 5 bases, J lost 2 bases, and 1 base lay in between. CDR3 DNA: TGTGCCAGCAGCCCCTATAATTCACCCCTCCACTTT. The encoded protein is CASSPYNSPLHF.

The chain links TRBV28 to TRBJ1-1, with D perhaps matching TRBD1 (5 bases). This CDR3 has 15 amino acids. Germline CDR1 and CDR2: MDHEN and SYDVKM. Trimming took off 5 bases at V and 1 base at J, with 14 bases between the two ends. The CDR3 sequence is CASSNLGLKNTEAFF. In DNA, the CDR3 is TGTGCCAGCAGTAATCTGGGACTTAAGAACACTGAAGCTTTCTTT.

The gene calls are TRBV5-6 and TRBJ2-3; 10 bases fit TRBD2. J gave up 5 bases and V 1 base, and 7 bases lay outside the gene matches. This CDR3 spans 16 amino acids. Germline lookup yields CDR1 SGHDT and CDR2 YYEEEE. Written as DNA, the CDR3 is TGTGCCAGCAGCTTGTCTCAGCGGGGGGGCTTAGATACGCAGTATTTT. Encoded protein: CASSLSQRGGLDTQYF.

The chain links TRBV6-1 to TRBJ2-6; the D is unclear. CDR1 and CDR2 (germline): MNHNS, SASEGT. The CDR3 consists of 16 residues. Trimming shortened V by 2 bases and J by 0 bases, and 8 bases separated the two germline ends. This CDR3 reads CASSEMRVSGANVLTF. The CDR3 DNA follows: TGTGCCAGCAGTGAAATGAGAGTCTCTGGGGCCAACGTCCTGACTTTC.

Only a few counts were recorded for this clone. V is TRBV11-2 and J is TRBJ1-2, with D maybe TRBD1 (5 bases). This CDR3 is built from 16 residues. Trimming removed 1 base from V and 0 bases from J, with 12 bases in between. Germline V gives CDR1 SGHAT, CDR2 FQNNGV. This CDR3 is CASSLGWTRANYGYTF. The CDR3 coding sequence is TGTGCCAGCAGCTTAGGGTGGACAAGAGCTAACTATGGCTACACCTTC.

This rearrangement joins TRBV5-6 to TRBJ2-5; 8 bases align to TRBD2. The J call is uncertain, as TRBJ2-7 better fits the DNA end. The CDR3 spans 16 residues. Germline CDR1 SGHDT, CDR2 YYEEEE. The CDR3 region is CASSLARIAGRGEQYF. CDR3 DNA sequence: TGTGCCAGCAGCTTGGCCAGGATAGCGGGACGTGGCGAGCAGTACTTC.